A single sample is the source of the 7 T cell receptor beta chains below, sequenced in a study of blood T cell repertoires in COVID-19. TCRdb keeps only in-frame clones here, not all; method: immunoSEQ multiplex PCR. The sample has some 300,000 clones, around 87% seen once. Input material: peripheral blood. These receptors were obtained from a man between 65 and 79 years old with acute or convalescent COVID-19.

This clone was observed a single time. The chain uses TRBV5-3 and TRBJ2-3; 9 positions match TRBD2. TRBV5-3 is identified as an open reading frame with a role that is uncertain. The V segment lost 5 bases and the J segment 2 bases; nucleotides outside the gene matches: 15. The CDR3 totals 18 residues. DNA for the CDR3: TGTGCCAGAAGTTGGACGCTAGCGGGGCGGACGATCACAGATACGCAGTATTTT. It is translated as CARSWTLAGRTITDTQYF.

V is TRBV12-3 or TRBV12-4 and J is TRBJ1-6; 7 bases align to TRBD1. The CDR3 is 13 residues long. V was pared by 9 bases and J by 4 bases, with 3 bases of the junction left unmatched. The CDR3 DNA follows: TGTGCCAGTCGGGACAGATATAATTCACCCCTCCACTTT. This gives the protein CASRDRYNSPLHF.

Note on this clone: This CDR3 is also generated by other DNA sequences in the sample. V usage is TRBV5-1 and J usage is TRBJ2-1, with D possibly being TRBD1 (5 bases). The CDR3 runs to 15 residues. Trimming shortened V by 0 bases and J by 0 bases, and 7 bases separated the two germline ends. Germline-derived CDR1 and CDR2 are SGHRS and YFSETQ. CDR3 protein: CASSLDQGSYNEQFF. For the CDR3, the DNA is TGCGCCAGCAGCTTGGACCAGGGCTCCTACAATGAGCAGTTCTTC.

The chain employs TRBV5-1 and TRBJ1-5; 7 bases line up with TRBD1. This CDR3 region has 15 residues. Germline-derived CDR1 and CDR2 are SGHRS and YFSETQ. V was clipped by 4 bases and J by 0 bases; unmatched bases: 4. The CDR3 nucleotides read TGCGCCAGCAGCCCGACAGGGAATAGCAATCAGCCCCAGCATTTT. This translates into CASSPTGNSNQPQHF.

This chain joins TRBV19 and TRBJ1-5; TRBD1 aligns across 7 bases. The germline gives CDR1 LNHDA, CDR2 SQIVND (reference sequence). Trimming took 3 bases from V and 3 from J; bases not matched to a gene: 5. CDR3 length equals 15 residues. The CDR3 DNA is TGTGCCAGTAGTATTGGGGGACAGTACAATCAGCCCCAGCATTTT. It codes for CASSIGGQYNQPQHF.

This chain links TRBV19 with TRBJ2-2; 9 bases agree with TRBD1. Unmatched junction bases numbered 4, after V lost 7 bases and J lost 4 bases. The CDR3 is 14 residues long. The germline CDR1 and CDR2 sequences are LNHDA and SQIVND (reference sequence). The CDR3, as DNA: TGTGCCAGTATTAGGACAGGGGTCACCGGGGAGCTGTTTTTT. It is translated as CASIRTGVTGELFF.

The genes are TRBV9 and TRBJ1-1; D is unresolved. V dropped 4 bases and J dropped 4 bases, with 14 bases sitting between them. The CDR3 is made up of 14 amino acids. Germline lookup yields CDR1 SGDLS and CDR2 YYNGEE. CDR3 coding DNA: TGTGCCAGCAGCCCCCTTACGGCGGGCACTGAAGCTTTCTTT. Protein product: CASSPLTAGTEAFF.